This T cell receptor beta chain was sequenced in a study of T-cell reconstitution after alpha-beta-depleted transplantation in children. The TCRbeta library incorporated unique molecular identifiers. In TCRdb, the PCR reads were re-called with MiXCR into one record per CDR3 protein. The profile shows around 400,000 distinct CDR3 sequences, roughly a tenth of them singletons. The germline V and J ends were trimmed by 5 bases and 1 base, with 18 bases remaining between them. The CDR3 runs to 17 residues. This clonotype originated in a human donor who donated a stem cell graft to a child with acute myeloid leukemia. V usage is TRBV12-3 or TRBV12-4 and J usage is TRBJ1-5; D is possibly TRBD1 (5 bases). Sequenced here: PBMCs from the stem cell graft donor, sampled from the stem cell graft. CDR3 coding DNA: TGTGCCAGCAGTCACGAATCCGGGACGGGGAGCAATCAGCCCCAGCATTTT. Protein product: CASSHESGTGSNQPQHF.